This T cell receptor beta chain was captured in a study of T cell responses to AZD1222 COVID-19 vaccine. Generated by immunoSEQ multiplex PCR, the TCRdb table keeps only in-frame clones and is missing some. The sample shows tens of thousands of clones, about 92% of them seen only once. This receptor was obtained from an adult in good health. The sequenced sample was peripheral blood, obtained on day 0 of AZD1222 vaccination.

The CDR3 reads CASSQDPVGPNTGELFF. CDR3 nucleotide sequence: TGCGCCAGCAGCCAAGACCCCGTTGGTCCGAACACCGGGGAGCTGTTTTTT. The chain joins TRBV4-3 to TRBJ2-2; D is ambiguous. CDR1 is LGHNA and CDR2 is YSLEER in the germline V gene. V dropped 0 bases and J dropped 0 bases, with 11 bases sitting between them. CDR3 size: 17 residues.